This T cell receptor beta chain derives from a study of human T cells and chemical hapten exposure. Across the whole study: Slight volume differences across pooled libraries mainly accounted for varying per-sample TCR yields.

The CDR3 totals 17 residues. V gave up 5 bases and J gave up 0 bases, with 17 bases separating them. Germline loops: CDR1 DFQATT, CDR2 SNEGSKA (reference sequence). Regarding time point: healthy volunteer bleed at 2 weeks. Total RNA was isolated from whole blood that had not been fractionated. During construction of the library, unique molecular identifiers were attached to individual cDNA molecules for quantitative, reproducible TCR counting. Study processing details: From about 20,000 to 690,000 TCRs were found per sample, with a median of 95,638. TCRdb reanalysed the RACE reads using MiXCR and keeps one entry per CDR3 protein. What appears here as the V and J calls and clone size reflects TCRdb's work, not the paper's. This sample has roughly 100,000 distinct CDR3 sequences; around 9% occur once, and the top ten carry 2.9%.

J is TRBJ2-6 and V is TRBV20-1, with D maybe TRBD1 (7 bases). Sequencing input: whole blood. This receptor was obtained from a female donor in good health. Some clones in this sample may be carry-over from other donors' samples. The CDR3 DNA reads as TGCAGTGCTGGCGGGACAGAGAGGCTCTCTGGGGCCAACGTCCTGACTTTC. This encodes CSAGGTERLSGANVLTF.